This T cell receptor (beta chain) came from a study of vaccination and CD4 T cells after COVID-19. Across the whole study: The cells in question were stimulated using overlapping spike peptides derived from SARS-CoV-2, HCoV-NL63, HCoV-OC43 and HCoV-229E. Study-level results: Median about 90% of reactive clones detected in convalescent patients emerged only post-vaccination. Convalescent patients had 304 of 307 vaccine-specific clones showing spike mono-reactivity.

This clonotype has just a few counts. The antigen remains unidentified. Sequenced with the Oncomine TCR Beta short-read assay was DNA taken from cultured CD4+ T cells. TCRdb processed the PCR reads anew with MiXCR; each CDR3 protein has one entry. In the table there are roughly 20,000 distinct CDR3 sequences, around 53% of which are singletons. This CDR3 has 15 amino acids. The V gene's germline CDR1 is SGHAT and CDR2 FQNNGV. V lost 2 bases to trimming and J lost 5 bases; unmatched junction nucleotides: 7. Indicated treatment: approximately 9-day PBMC culture with coronavirus spike peptide pools or control peptides (ViraFEST assay).

The sample consisted of CD4+ T cells from blood, cultured in vitro. The sequence came from a human donor who had recovered from COVID-19. This chain links TRBV11-2 with TRBJ2-5; 8 bases align to TRBD2. The CDR3 sequence: CASSLSREGWETQYF. CDR3 sequence (DNA): TGTGCCAGCAGCTTATCCCGGGAGGGCTGGGAGACCCAGTACTTC.